Below, 11 T cell receptor beta chains from the same sample are listed, as sequenced in a study of blood T cells in healthy people across ages. A second about 6 to 12 cycle PCR used barcoded and J-beta primers. TCRdb re-derived calls from the 5' RACE reads in MiXCR, one entry per CDR3 protein. The sample yields some 690,000 distinct CDR3 sequences, 22% seen once. The material sequenced was blood. These receptors all come from a man aged 70-80 years in good health.

The chain is built from TRBV6-6 and TRBJ2-7, with 7 nucleotides matching TRBD1. Unmatched junction bases numbered 10, after V lost 6 bases and J lost 2 bases. Germline CDR1 is MNHNY and CDR2 is SVGAGI (reference sequence). The CDR3 runs 15 residues. CDR3 loop: CASSRRGTVPYEQYF. DNA of the CDR3: TGTGCCAGCAGCCGAAGGGGGACAGTACCCTACGAGCAGTACTTC.

CDR3 DNA: TGTGCCAGCAGTTACTGGATGGAGACCCAGTACTTC. It codes for CASSYWMETQYF. J is TRBJ2-5 and V is TRBV6-2 or TRBV6-3, with D hard to call. The germline gives CDR1 MNHEY, CDR2 SVGEGT. The V and J ends lost 1 base and 5 bases respectively, with 5 bases between them. The CDR3 runs to 12 residues.

In its sample, this clonotype was seen once. The J gene is TRBJ2-1, the V gene TRBV5-4; TRBD2 might be the D (6 bases). With 1 base removed from V and 7 bases from J, the gap between germline ends came to 15 bases. This CDR3 region has 15 residues. Germline CDR1 reads SGHNT; CDR2 reads YYREEE (reference sequence). CDR3 residues: CASSLLAGTSNEQFF. CDR3 nucleotide sequence: TGTGCCAGCAGCTTGTTGGCGGGAACTTCGAATGAGCAGTTCTTC.

A few counts support this clonotype. The chain uses TRBV7-2 and TRBJ1-2; no definite D call. Germline-derived CDR1 and CDR2 are SGHTA and FQGNSA. The CDR3 spans 13 residues. V lost 1 base to trimming and J lost 8 bases, with 11 bases between them. The CDR3 DNA reads as TGTGCCAGCAGCTTAGGGATATTTCGGGGCTACACCTTC. Its protein product is CASSLGIFRGYTF.

The chain's CDR3 is CASSEAGGPNNEQFF. CDR3 nucleotide sequence: TGTGCCAGCAGTGAAGCGGGGGGGCCTAACAATGAGCAGTTCTTC. The V and J genes are TRBV6-4 and TRBJ2-1; 10 bases map to TRBD2. The CDR3 runs to 15 residues. J lost 5 bases, V lost 3 bases, and 4 bases had no gene match. Germline CDR1 reads MRHNA; CDR2 reads SNTAGT.

This clonotype showed up just a few times. The chain uses TRBV28 and TRBJ1-2; D is undetermined. This CDR3 region has 11 residues. Looked up from germline, CDR1 is MDHEN and CDR2 is SYDVKM. Trimming took off 6 bases at V and 5 bases at J, with 7 bases between the two ends. CDR3 nucleotide sequence: TGTGCCAGCAGAGAGGGATATGGCTACACCTTC. Encoded protein: CASREGYGYTF.

This clonotype was detected a few times. The CDR3 coding sequence is TGCAGTGCTAGGATATGGGGGGCCTCCTATGGCTACACCTTC. Encoded protein: CSARIWGASYGYTF. The chain employs TRBV20-1 and TRBJ1-2; D may be TRBD1 (6 bases). This CDR3 comprises 14 residues. The V end lost 3 bases, the J end lost 4 bases, and 15 bases lay between the germline ends. Germline loops: CDR1 DFQATT, CDR2 SNEGSKA (reference sequence).

In this sample, this clonotype turned up a few times. The chain carries TRBV2 and TRBJ2-1, with TRBD1 matching 7 bases. This CDR3 comprises 13 residues. The V and J ends lost 6 bases and 3 bases, in that order; junction bases with no gene match: 2. CDR1 is SNHLY, CDR2 FYNNEI, per germline. CDR3: CASRGQFYNEQFF. CDR3 DNA sequence: TGTGCCAGCAGGGGACAGTTCTACAATGAGCAGTTCTTC.

This clonotype was seen a handful of times. The chain recombines TRBV12-3 or TRBV12-4 with TRBJ2-3; 9 positions match TRBD1. CDR3 length equals 15 residues. The trim removed 6 bases at V and 5 bases at J, leaving 9 bases unmatched. The CDR3 is CASRREDRGGDTQYF. CDR3 nucleotide sequence: TGTGCCAGCAGACGCGAGGACAGGGGTGGAGATACGCAGTATTTT.

The chain uses TRBV6-1 and TRBJ1-5, with 7 positions matching TRBD1. The CDR3 runs 13 residues. Germline CDR1 and CDR2: MNHNS and SASEGT. With V trimmed by 8 bases and J by 6 bases, 7 bases remained unmatched. This chain's CDR3 is CASGQEVRQPQHF. The CDR3 DNA sequence: TGTGCCAGCGGACAGGAGGTTCGTCAGCCCCAGCATTTT.

The chain uses TRBV12-3 or TRBV12-4 and TRBJ2-5; 7 nucleotides align to TRBD1. The CDR3 consists of 16 residues. Unmatched junction bases numbered 9, after V lost 3 bases and J lost 2 bases. The CDR3 reads CASSFSPGQAQETQYF. The CDR3 DNA reads TGTGCCAGCAGTTTCTCCCCTGGACAGGCACAAGAGACCCAGTACTTC.